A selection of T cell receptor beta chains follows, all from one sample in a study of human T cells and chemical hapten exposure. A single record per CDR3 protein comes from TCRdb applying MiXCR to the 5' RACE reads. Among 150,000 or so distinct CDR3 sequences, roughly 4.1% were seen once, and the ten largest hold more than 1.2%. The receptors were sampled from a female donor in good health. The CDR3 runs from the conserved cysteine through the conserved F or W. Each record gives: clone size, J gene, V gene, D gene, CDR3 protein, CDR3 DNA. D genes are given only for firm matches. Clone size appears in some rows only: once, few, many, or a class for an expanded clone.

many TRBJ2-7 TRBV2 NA CATLDSYEQYF TGTGCCACCTTGGACAGCTACGAGCAGTACTTC
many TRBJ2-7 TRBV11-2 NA CASSLLHITYEQYF TGTGCCAGCAGCTTACTACATATTACCTACGAGCAGTACTTC
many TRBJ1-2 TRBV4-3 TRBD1 CASSHGTGEGYGYTF TGCGCCAGCAGCCACGGGACAGGGGAGGGTTATGGCTACACCTTC
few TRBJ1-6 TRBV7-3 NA CASSLNPHSHHSPLHF TGTGCCAGCAGCTTAAATCCGCACTCACATCATTCACCCCTCCACTTT
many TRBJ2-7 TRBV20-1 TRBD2 CSASRASGGHEQYF TGCAGTGCTAGTCGGGCTAGCGGGGGCCACGAGCAGTACTTC
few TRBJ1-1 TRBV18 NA CASSPAGGEAFF TGTGCCAGCTCACCAGCTGGGGGAGAAGCTTTCTTT
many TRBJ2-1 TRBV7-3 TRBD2 CASSLRLAGGTGEQFF TGTGCCAGCAGCTTAAGGCTAGCGGGGGGCACGGGTGAGCAGTTCTTC
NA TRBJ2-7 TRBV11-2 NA CASSPGVGARRNEQYF TGTGCCAGCAGCCCTGGAGTGGGCGCGCGTCGAAACGAGCAGTACTTC
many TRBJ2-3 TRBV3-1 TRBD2 CASSRLAGGSTDTQYF TGTGCCAGCAGCCGCCTAGCGGGGGGAAGCACAGATACGCAGTATTTT
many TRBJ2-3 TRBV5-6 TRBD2 CASSFLGLALSPDTQYF TGTGCCAGCAGCTTTCTCGGACTAGCTCTATCACCAGATACGCAGTATTTT
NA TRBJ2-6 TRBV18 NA CASSPQNVQFSGANVLTF TGTGCCAGCTCACCGCAAAATGTCCAATTCTCTGGGGCCAACGTCCTGACTTTC
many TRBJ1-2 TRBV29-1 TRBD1 CSVEAGQRNYGYTF TGCAGCGTTGAAGCGGGACAGCGTAACTATGGCTACACCTTC
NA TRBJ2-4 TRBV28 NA CASMTAVQNIQYF TGTGCCAGCATGACGGCGGTTCAAAACATTCAGTACTTC
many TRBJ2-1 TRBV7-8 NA CASSLGRGGSYNEQFF TGTGCCAGCAGCTTAGGTAGGGGGGGCTCCTACAATGAGCAGTTCTTC
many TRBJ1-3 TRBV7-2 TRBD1 CASSLSRGLGSGNTIYF TGTGCCAGCAGCTTAAGCAGGGGGCTAGGTTCCGGAAACACCATATATTTT
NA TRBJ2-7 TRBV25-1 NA CASSPGYEQCF TGTGCCAGCAGCCCCGGGTACGAGCAGTGCTTC
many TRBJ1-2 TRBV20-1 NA CSARESSIVTTYGYTF TGCAGTGCTAGAGAATCTAGTATCGTAACGACCTATGGCTACACCTTC
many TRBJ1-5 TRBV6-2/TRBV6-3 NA CASRNFRGSNQPQHF TGTGCCAGCAGAAATTTCAGGGGTAGCAATCAGCCCCAGCATTTT
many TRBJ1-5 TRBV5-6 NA CASSLGAGALSNQPQHF TGTGCCAGCAGCTTGGGGGCAGGAGCCCTTAGCAATCAGCCCCAGCATTTT
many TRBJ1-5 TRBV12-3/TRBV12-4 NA CASTQGLAQPQHF TGTGCCAGCACCCAGGGATTGGCTCAGCCCCAGCATTTT
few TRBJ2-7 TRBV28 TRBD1 CASSGQGRSYEQYF TGTGCCAGCAGTGGACAGGGGAGATCCTACGAGCAGTACTTC
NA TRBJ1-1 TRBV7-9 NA CASSIPLNTEAFF TGTGCCAGCAGCATCCCCTTGAACACTGAAGCTTTCTTT
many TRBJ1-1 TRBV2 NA CASSEYRGISTEAFF TGTGCCAGCAGTGAGTATAGAGGGATCAGCACTGAAGCTTTCTTT
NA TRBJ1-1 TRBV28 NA CASSLLQDWEAFF TGTGCCAGCAGTTTATTACAGGATTGGGAAGCTTTCTTT
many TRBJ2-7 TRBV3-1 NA CASSRIGAGYEQYF TGTGCCAGCAGCCGAATTGGGGCGGGCTACGAGCAGTACTTC
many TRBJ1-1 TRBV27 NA CASNYVVGGDGEAFF TGTGCCAGCAACTACGTGGTGGGGGGCGATGGTGAAGCTTTCTTT
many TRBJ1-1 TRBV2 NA CASSDDLPEAFF TGTGCCAGCAGTGATGACTTACCTGAAGCTTTCTTT
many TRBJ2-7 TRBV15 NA CATSRDKGIRVEQYF TGTGCCACCAGCAGAGATAAAGGGATACGCGTCGAGCAGTACTTC
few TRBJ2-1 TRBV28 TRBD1 CASSGLGQGLRNEQFF TGTGCCAGCAGTGGATTAGGACAGGGCCTTCGCAATGAGCAGTTCTTC
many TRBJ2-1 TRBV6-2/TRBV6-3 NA CASSYRGTINEQFF TGTGCCAGCAGTTACAGGGGGACTATCAATGAGCAGTTCTTC
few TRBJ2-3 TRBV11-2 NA CASSLDPPFEGVQYF TGTGCCAGCAGCTTAGATCCCCCCTTCGAGGGGGTGCAGTATTTT
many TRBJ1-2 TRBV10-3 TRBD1 CAIRDRGVYGYTF TGTGCCATCAGGGACAGGGGGGTCTATGGCTACACCTTC
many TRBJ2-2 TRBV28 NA CASSLYGGELFF TGTGCCAGCAGCCTTTATGGCGGGGAGCTGTTTTTT
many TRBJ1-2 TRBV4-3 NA CASSQDWFQAGETYGYTF TGCGCCAGCAGCCAAGATTGGTTCCAGGCCGGGGAGACCTATGGCTACACCTTC
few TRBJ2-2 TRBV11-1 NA CASSLWGRNTGELFF TGTGCCAGCAGCTTATGGGGGCGGAACACCGGGGAGCTGTTTTTT
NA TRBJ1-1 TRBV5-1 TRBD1 CASSLGRGRDTEAFF TGCGCCAGCAGCTTGGGAAGGGGGCGCGACACTGAAGCTTTCTTT
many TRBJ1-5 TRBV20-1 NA CSATGGYSNQPQHF TGCAGTGCTACCGGAGGATATAGCAATCAGCCCCAGCATTTT
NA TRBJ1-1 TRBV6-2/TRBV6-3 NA CASSSKKGRVEAFF TGTGCCAGCAGCTCGAAGAAAGGCAGGGTAGAAGCTTTCTTT
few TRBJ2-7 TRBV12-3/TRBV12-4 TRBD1 CASRPGQGSSYEQYF TGTGCCAGCAGGCCGGGACAGGGGTCTTCCTACGAGCAGTACTTC
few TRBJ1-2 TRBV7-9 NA CASSPARGYTF TGTGCCAGCAGCCCGGCCCGTGGCTACACCTTC
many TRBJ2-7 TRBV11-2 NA CASRGVGGYEQYF TGTGCCAGCAGGGGTGTGGGCGGCTACGAGCAGTACTTC
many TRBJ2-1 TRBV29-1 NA CSVVSDSGTSPLNYNEQFF TGCAGCGTTGTGTCCGACTCTGGGACCTCGCCCCTCAACTACAATGAGCAGTTCTTC
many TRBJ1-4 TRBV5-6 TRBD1 CASSLAFSTWRGQGREKLFF TGTGCCAGCAGCTTGGCCTTTTCGACCTGGCGGGGACAGGGGAGAGAAAAACTGTTTTTT
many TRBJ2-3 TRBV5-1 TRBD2 CASSLAGGLPDTQYF TGCGCCAGCAGCTTGGCGGGGGGGCTCCCAGATACGCAGTATTTT
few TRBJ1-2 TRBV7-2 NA CASSLVPQGGGYTF TGTGCCAGCAGCTTAGTCCCCCAGGGAGGCGGCTACACCTTC
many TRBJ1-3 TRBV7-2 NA CASKPREREGNTIYF TGTGCCAGCAAGCCAAGGGAAAGGGAGGGAAACACCATATATTTT
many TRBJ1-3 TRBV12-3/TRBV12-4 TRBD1 CASSLRTGGASGNTIYF TGTGCCAGCAGTTTACGGACAGGGGGCGCGTCTGGAAACACCATATATTTT
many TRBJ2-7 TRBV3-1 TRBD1 CASSQDARGPHEQYF TGTGCCAGCAGCCAAGATGCCAGGGGGCCCCACGAGCAGTACTTC
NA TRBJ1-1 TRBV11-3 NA CASSRTPPEAFF TGTGCCAGCAGCCGGACACCACCTGAAGCTTTCTTT